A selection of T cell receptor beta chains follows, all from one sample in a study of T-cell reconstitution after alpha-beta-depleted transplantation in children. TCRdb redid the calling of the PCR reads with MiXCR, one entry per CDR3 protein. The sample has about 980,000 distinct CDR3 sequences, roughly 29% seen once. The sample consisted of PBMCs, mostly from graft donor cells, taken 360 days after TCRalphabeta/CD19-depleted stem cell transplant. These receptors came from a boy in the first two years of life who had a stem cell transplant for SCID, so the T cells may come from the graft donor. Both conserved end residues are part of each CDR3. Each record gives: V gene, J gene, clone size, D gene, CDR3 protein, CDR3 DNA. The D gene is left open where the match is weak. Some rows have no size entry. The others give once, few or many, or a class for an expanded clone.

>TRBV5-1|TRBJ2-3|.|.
CASSFLQGRRTDTQYF
TGCGCCAGCAGCTTTCTTCAGGGGAGGAGAACAGATACGCAGTATTTT
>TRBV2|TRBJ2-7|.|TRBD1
CASRTRDRTYEQYF
TGTGCCAGCAGGACCCGGGACAGGACCTACGAGCAGTACTTC
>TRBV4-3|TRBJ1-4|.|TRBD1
CASSRIGTGQRGEKLFF
TGCGCCAGCAGCCGAATTGGGACAGGCCAACGGGGTGAAAAACTGTTTTTT
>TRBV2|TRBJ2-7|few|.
CASSEGQGLSYEQYF
TGTGCCAGCAGTGAGGGGCAGGGACTCTCCTACGAGCAGTACTTC
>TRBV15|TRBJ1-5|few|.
CATSSISGLGQPQHF
TGTGCCACCAGCAGCATTAGTGGGTTAGGTCAGCCCCAGCATTTT
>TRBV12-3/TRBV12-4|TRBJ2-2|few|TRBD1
CASSSDRAGTGELFF
TGTGCCAGCAGTTCGGACAGGGCAGGGACCGGGGAGCTGTTTTTT
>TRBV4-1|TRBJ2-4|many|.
CASSQDGEVAKNIQYF
TGCGCCAGCAGCCAAGATGGGGAGGTAGCCAAAAACATTCAGTACTTC
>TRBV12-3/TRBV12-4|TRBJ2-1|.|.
CASSFGGDEQFF
TGTGCCAGCAGTTTCGGGGGCGATGAGCAGTTCTTC
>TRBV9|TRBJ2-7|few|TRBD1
CASSGTSGTGRYEQYF
TGTGCCAGCAGCGGAACCTCCGGGACAGGGCGCTACGAGCAGTACTTC
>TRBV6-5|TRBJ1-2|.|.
CASSYPKEDTWDYGYTF
TGTGCCAGCAGTTACCCGAAGGAGGACACTTGGGATTATGGCTACACCTTC
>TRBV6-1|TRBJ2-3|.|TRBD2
CASSFAGGGGTDTQYF
TGTGCCAGCAGCTTCGCCGGGGGAGGGGGCACAGATACGCAGTATTTT
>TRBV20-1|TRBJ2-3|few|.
CSASTRPGVTQYF
TGCAGTGCCTCAACTAGGCCGGGGGTCACGCAGTATTTT
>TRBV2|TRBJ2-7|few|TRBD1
CASRDPGTGDLEQYF
TGTGCCAGCAGGGATCCCGGGACAGGGGATCTCGAGCAGTACTTC
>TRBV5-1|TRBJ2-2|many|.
CASSSSYREPNTGELFF
TGCGCCAGCAGCTCTTCATACAGGGAACCGAACACCGGGGAGCTGTTTTTT
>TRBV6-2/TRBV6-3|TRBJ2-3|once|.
CASSYSTLRSTQYF
TGTGCCAGCAGTTACTCCACCCTGAGAAGCACGCAGTATTTT
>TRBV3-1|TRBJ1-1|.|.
CASSQARGTLNTEAFF
TGTGCCAGCAGCCAAGCCCGAGGGACTCTGAACACTGAAGCTTTCTTT
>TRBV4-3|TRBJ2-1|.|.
CASSQVIHSGDEQFF
TGCGCCAGCAGCCAAGTAATCCACTCTGGGGATGAGCAGTTCTTC
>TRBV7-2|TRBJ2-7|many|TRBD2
CASSFGLAGEQYF
TGTGCCAGCAGCTTTGGACTAGCGGGGGAGCAGTACTTC
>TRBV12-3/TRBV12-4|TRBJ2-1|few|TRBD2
CASRTAGGLNPSSYNEQFF
TGTGCCAGCAGGACAGCGGGGGGTCTTAATCCTAGCTCCTACAATGAGCAGTTCTTC
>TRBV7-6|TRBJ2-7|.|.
CASSLGRQEFTYEQYF
TGTGCCAGCAGCTTAGGCCGACAGGAGTTCACCTACGAGCAGTACTTC
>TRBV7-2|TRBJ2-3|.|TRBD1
CASSLGQGWDTDTQYF
TGTGCCAGCAGCCTTGGACAGGGGTGGGACACAGATACGCAGTATTTT
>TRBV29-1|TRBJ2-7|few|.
CSVGSPSSYEQYF
TGCAGCGTTGGTAGCCCAAGCTCCTACGAGCAGTACTTC
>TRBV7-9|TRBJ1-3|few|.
CASSLESASSGNTIYF
TGTGCCAGCAGCTTAGAGTCGGCCAGCTCTGGAAACACCATATATTTT
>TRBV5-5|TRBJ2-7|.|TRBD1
CATKGASSYEQYF
TGTGCCACCAAGGGGGCCAGCTCCTACGAGCAGTACTTC
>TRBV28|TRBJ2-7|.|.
CASRSGTYYYEQYF
TGTGCCAGCAGATCCGGGACATATTACTACGAGCAGTACTTC
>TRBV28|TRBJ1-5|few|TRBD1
CASGQGAWSQHF
TGTGCCAGCGGCCAGGGGGCTTGGTCCCAGCATTTT
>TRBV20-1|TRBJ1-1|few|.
CSAREDSVNTEAFF
TGCAGTGCTAGGGAGGACAGTGTGAACACTGAAGCTTTCTTT
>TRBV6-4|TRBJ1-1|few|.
CASSEGRATEAFF
TGTGCCAGCAGTGAGGGGAGGGCGACTGAAGCTTTCTTT
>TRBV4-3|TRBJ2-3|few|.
CASSKSHLMGQYF
TGCGCCAGCAGCAAAAGTCACCTAATGGGGCAGTATTTT
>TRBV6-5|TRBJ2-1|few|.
CASSSTSTHNEQFF
TGTGCCAGCAGTTCTACGTCCACCCACAATGAGCAGTTCTTC
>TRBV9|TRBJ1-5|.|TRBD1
CASSPGQGAPYSNQPQHF
TGTGCCAGCAGCCCAGGACAGGGGGCACCCTATAGCAATCAGCCCCAGCATTTT
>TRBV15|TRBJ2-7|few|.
CATSRDGSFYEQYF
TGTGCCACCAGCAGGGACGGGTCTTTCTACGAGCAGTACTTC
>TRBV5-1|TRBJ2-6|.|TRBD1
CASSLTLRTGGPGANVLTF
TGCGCCAGCAGCTTGACCCTTAGGACAGGGGGTCCTGGGGCCAACGTCCTGACTTTC
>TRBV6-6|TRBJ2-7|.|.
CASSYTGDEQYF
TGTGCCAGCAGTTATACGGGGGACGAGCAGTACTTC
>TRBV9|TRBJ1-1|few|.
CASSHHSGHTEAFF
TGTGCCAGCAGCCATCACTCGGGGCACACTGAAGCTTTCTTT
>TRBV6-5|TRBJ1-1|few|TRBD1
CASSYPKGAMQTEAFF
TGTGCCAGCAGTTACCCCAAGGGGGCAATGCAAACTGAAGCTTTCTTT
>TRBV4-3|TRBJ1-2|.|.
CASSQALGEIHGYTF
TGCGCCAGCAGCCAAGCTTTAGGGGAAATACATGGCTACACCTTC
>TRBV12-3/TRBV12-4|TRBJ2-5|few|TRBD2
CASSRTSGVSETQYF
TGTGCCAGCAGTCGGACTAGCGGGGTGTCGGAGACCCAGTACTTC